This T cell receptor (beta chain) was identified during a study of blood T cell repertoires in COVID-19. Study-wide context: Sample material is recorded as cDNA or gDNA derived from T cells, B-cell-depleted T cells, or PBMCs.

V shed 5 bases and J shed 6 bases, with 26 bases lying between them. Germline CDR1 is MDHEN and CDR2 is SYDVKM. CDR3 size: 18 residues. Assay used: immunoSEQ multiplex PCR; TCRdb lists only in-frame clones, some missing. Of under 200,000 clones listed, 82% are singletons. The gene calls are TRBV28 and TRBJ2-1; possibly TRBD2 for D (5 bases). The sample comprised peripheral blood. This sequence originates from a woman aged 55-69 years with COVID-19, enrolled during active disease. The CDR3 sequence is CASSPPPKGLPGSNEQFF. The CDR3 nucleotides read TGTGCCAGCAGTCCGCCTCCAAAAGGGCTACCGGGGAGCAATGAGCAGTTCTTC.